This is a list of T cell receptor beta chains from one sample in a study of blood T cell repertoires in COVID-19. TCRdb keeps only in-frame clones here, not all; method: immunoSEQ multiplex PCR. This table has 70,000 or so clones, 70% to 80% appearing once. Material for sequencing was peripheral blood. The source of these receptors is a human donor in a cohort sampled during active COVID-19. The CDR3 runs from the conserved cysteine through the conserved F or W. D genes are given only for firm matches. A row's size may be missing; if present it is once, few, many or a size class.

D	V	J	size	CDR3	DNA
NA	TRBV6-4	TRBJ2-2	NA	CASSAVAFNTGELFF	TGTGCCAGCAGTGCGGTCGCCTTCAACACCGGGGAGCTGTTTTTT
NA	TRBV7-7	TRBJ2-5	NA	CASSLTGIRGQETQYF	TGTGCTAGCAGCTTAACAGGGATAAGAGGGCAGGAGACCCAGTACTTC
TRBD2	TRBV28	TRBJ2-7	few	CASSPPRWRGRSYEQYF	TGTGCCAGCAGCCCCCCTCGATGGCGCGGGAGGTCCTACGAGCAGTACTTC
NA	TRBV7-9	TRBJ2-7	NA	CASSQGSSYEQYF	TGTGCCAGCAGCCAGGGGAGCTCCTACGAGCAGTACTTC
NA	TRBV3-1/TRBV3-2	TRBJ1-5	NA	CASSQDIRNQPQHF	TGTGCCAGCAGCCAAGACATTCGGAATCAGCCCCAGCATTTT
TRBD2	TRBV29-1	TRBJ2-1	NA	CSVDSSGSNEQFF	TGCAGCGTTGATTCCAGCGGGAGTAATGAGCAGTTCTTC
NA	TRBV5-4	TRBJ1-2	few	CASSLMGRARGYTF	TGTGCCAGCAGCTTGATGGGCAGGGCGCGTGGCTACACCTTC
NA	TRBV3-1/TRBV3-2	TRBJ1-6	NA	CASSSGSGYNSPLHF	TGTGCCAGCAGCTCAGGGTCAGGTTATAATTCACCCCTCCACTTT
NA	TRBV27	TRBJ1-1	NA	CASSLWAGNTEAFF	TGTGCCAGCAGTTTATGGGCAGGGAACACTGAAGCTTTCTTT
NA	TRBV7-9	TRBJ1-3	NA	CASSLAQGPMSGNTIYF	TGTGCCAGCAGCTTAGCGCAGGGCCCAATGTCTGGAAACACCATATATTTT
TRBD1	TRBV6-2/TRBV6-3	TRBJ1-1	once	CASSTRRDSTRLNTEAFF	TGTGCCAGCAGTACGAGACGGGACAGCACCAGATTGAACACTGAAGCTTTCTTT
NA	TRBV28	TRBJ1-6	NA	CASKRDLEGSPLHF	TGTGCCAGCAAGAGGGACCTGGAGGGTTCACCCCTCCACTTT
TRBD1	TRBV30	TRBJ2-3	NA	CAWSHGRGSPDTQYF	TGTGCCTGGAGCCATGGCAGGGGGTCCCCAGATACGCAGTATTTT
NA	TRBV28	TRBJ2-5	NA	CASSSSGLQETQYF	TGTGCCAGCAGTTCGAGCGGGCTCCAAGAGACCCAGTACTTC
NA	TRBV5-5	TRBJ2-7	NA	CASSLVRSGYEQYF	TGTGCCAGCAGCTTGGTTCGTTCGGGCTACGAGCAGTACTTC
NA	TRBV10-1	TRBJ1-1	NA	CASSESGVGTEAFF	TGCGCCAGCAGTGAGTCCGGGGTGGGTACTGAAGCTTTCTTT
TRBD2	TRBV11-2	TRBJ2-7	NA	CASSIGLGSYEQYF	TGTGCCAGCAGCATCGGACTAGGGTCCTACGAGCAGTACTTC
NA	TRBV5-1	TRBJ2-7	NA	CASSLLQGGEQYF	TGCGCCAGCAGCTTGTTGCAGGGTGGTGAGCAGTACTTC
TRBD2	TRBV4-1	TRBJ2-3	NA	CASSSLAGGTDTQYF	TGCGCCAGCAGCTCATTAGCGGGGGGCACAGATACGCAGTATTTT
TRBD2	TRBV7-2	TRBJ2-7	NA	CASSLERLAHEQYF	TGTGCCAGCAGCTTAGAAAGACTAGCCCACGAGCAGTACTTC
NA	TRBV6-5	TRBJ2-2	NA	CASKAPRGNTGELFF	TGTGCCAGCAAAGCCCCCAGGGGGAACACCGGGGAGCTGTTTTTT
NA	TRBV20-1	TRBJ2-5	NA	CSAGGRETQYF	TGCAGTGCCGGGGGGCGAGAGACCCAGTACTTC
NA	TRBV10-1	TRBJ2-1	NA	CATPSGSYNEQFF	TGCGCCACCCCCTCCGGGTCCTACAATGAGCAGTTCTTC
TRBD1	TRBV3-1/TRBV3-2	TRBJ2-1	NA	CASSQGQGNRGMGQSYNGQFF	TGTGCCAGCAGCCAAGGTCAAGGCAACAGGGGAATGGGCCAAAGCTACAATGGGCAGTTCTTC
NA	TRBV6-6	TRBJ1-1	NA	CASSYSRVNTEAFF	TGTGCCAGCAGTTACTCGAGGGTGAACACTGAAGCTTTCTTT
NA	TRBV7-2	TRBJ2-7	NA	CASSLVVGGPDEQYF	TGTGCCAGCAGCTTAGTCGTAGGGGGTCCTGATGAGCAGTACTTC
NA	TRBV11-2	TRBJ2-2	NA	CASSQAGIGYTGELFF	TGTGCCAGCAGCCAGGCGGGGATAGGGTACACCGGGGAGCTGTTTTTT
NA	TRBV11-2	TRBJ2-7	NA	CASSLGSLSYEQYF	TGTGCCAGCAGCTTAGGTTCACTTTCCTACGAGCAGTACTTC
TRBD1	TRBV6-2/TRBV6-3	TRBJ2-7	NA	CASSRSGTGEYF	TGTGCCAGCAGCCGCTCCGGGACAGGGGAGTACTTC
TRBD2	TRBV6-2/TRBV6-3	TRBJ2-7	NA	CASSYSGGVSYEQYF	TGTGCCAGCAGTTATAGCGGGGGGGTCTCCTACGAGCAGTACTTC
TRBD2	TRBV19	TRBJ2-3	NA	CASSISSGSGTDTQYF	TGTGCCAGTAGTATTAGTAGCGGGAGTGGGACAGATACGCAGTATTTT
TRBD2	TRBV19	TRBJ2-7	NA	CASSDNSGGGYEQYF	TGTGCCAGTAGTGATAATAGCGGGGGAGGTTACGAGCAGTACTTC
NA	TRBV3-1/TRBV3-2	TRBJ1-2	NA	CASSREINYGYTF	TGTGCCAGCAGCCGCGAGATCAACTATGGCTACACCTTC
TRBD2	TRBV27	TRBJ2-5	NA	CASRHERTSGRGETQYF	TGTGCCAGCAGGCACGAGCGTACTAGCGGGAGGGGGGAGACCCAGTACTTC
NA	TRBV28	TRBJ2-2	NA	CASRRSTGELFF	TGTGCCAGCCGCCGCTCGACTGGGGAGCTGTTTTTT
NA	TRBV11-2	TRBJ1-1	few	CASSLPGMNTEAFF	TGTGCCAGCAGCTTACCAGGGATGAACACTGAAGCTTTCTTT
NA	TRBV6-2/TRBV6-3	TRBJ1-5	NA	CASSDSFNQPQHF	TGTGCCAGCAGTGACAGTTTCAATCAGCCCCAGCATTTT
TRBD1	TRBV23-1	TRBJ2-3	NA	CASSQSGFNLGQGSDTQYF	TGCGCCAGCAGTCAATCGGGCTTTAATTTGGGACAGGGATCAGATACGCAGTATTTT
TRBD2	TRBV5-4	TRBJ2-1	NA	CASSLGGLAGGNEQFF	TGTGCCAGCAGCTTGGGAGGACTAGCGGGGGGAAATGAGCAGTTCTTC